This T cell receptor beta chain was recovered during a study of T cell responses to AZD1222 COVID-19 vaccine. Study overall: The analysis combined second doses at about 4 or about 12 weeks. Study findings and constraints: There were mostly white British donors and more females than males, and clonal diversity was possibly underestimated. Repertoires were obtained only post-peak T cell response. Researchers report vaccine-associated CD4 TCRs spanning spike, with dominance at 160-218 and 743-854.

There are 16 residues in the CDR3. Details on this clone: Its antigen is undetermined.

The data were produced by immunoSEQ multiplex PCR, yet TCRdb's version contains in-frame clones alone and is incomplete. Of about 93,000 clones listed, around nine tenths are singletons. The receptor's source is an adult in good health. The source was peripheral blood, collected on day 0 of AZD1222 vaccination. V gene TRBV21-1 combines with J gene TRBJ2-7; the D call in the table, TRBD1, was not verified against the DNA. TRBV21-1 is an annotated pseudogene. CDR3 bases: TGTGCCAGCAGCAAAAAACCTGTACAGGTTCCCTACGAGCAGTACTTC. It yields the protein CASSKKPVQVPYEQYF.